One sample yielded the 20 T cell receptor beta chains listed below, sequenced in a study of shared clonotypes between healthy human individuals. Method: immunoSEQ multiplex PCR; TCRdb's copy keeps in-frame clones and lacks some. The data contain 700,000 or so clones, 72% of them seen just once; the ten biggest clones take up less than 2%. The sequencing sample was made of memory CD4+ T cells sorted from blood. Documented subset: CD45RA-negative fraction. These TCRs come from a woman in her twenties or thirties in good health.

V and J are TRBV7-9 and TRBJ2-3; D unclear. CDR1 SEHNR and CDR2 FQNEAQ come from the germline V gene (reference sequence). This CDR3 comprises 15 residues. Trimming pared 0 bases from V and 6 bases from J, leaving 13 bases between. The CDR3 bases are TGTGCCAGCAGCTTAGCGAGACTTCGACCGGATACGCAGTATTTT. It translates to CASSLARLRPDTQYF.

This sequence joins TRBV30 and TRBJ2-3; 16 bases fit TRBD2. Unmatched junction bases numbered 7, after V lost 4 bases and J lost 3 bases. CDR1 is GTSNPN, CDR2 SVGIG, per germline (reference sequence). This CDR3 is built from 17 residues. CDR3 nucleotide sequence: TGTGCCTGGACAGTAGGGGGACTAGCGGGAGGGACAGATACGCAGTATTTT. Translation: CAWTVGGLAGGTDTQYF.

The chain carries TRBV30 and TRBJ1-2, with TRBD1 as a possible D gene (5 bases). This CDR3 has 14 amino acids. The V end was cut by 8 bases, the J end by 3 bases, with 19 bases between. Per germline, CDR1 GTSNPN and CDR2 SVGIG (reference sequence). In DNA, the CDR3 is TGTGCCCGCAGCCAAGGGGCCCTCTACTATGGCTACACCTTC. As protein: CARSQGALYYGYTF.

DNA for the CDR3: TGTGCCAGCAGTCCGACAGGAGGGAACACTGAAGCTTTCTTT. Residues: CASSPTGGNTEAFF. V gene TRBV6-5 combines with J gene TRBJ1-1, with a tentative D call TRBD1 (6 bases). This CDR3 region has 14 residues. V lost 5 bases and J 1 base, leaving 11 bases between the germline ends. CDR1 MNHEY and CDR2 SVGAGI come from the germline V gene.

The sample holds many counts of this clone. The CDR3 here is CASSVASGANVLTF. The CDR3 DNA is TGCGCCAGCAGTGTTGCCTCTGGGGCCAACGTCCTGACTTTC. The V gene is TRBV10-2, the J gene TRBJ2-6; D gene unclear. V shed 4 bases and J shed 0 bases, with 4 bases lying between them. CDR3 length: 14 residues. CDR1 WSHSY and CDR2 SAAADI come from the germline V gene.

This sequence joins TRBV6-1 and TRBJ1-1, with a weak D call TRBD1 (6 bases). The V gene's germline CDR1 is MNHNS and CDR2 SASEGT. Trimming removed 8 bases at V and 0 bases at J, with 16 bases between. The CDR3 has 15 residues. CDR3 residues: CASLDRWTLNTEAFF. Here the CDR3 DNA reads TGTGCCAGCCTCGACAGGTGGACCTTGAACACTGAAGCTTTCTTT.

The rearrangement uses TRBV5-1 and TRBJ2-5; D ambiguous. The DNA end lines up better with TRBJ2-7; the J call may be wrong. CDR1 and CDR2 from the germline V gene are SGHRS and YFSETQ. The CDR3 totals 14 residues. CDR3 nucleotide sequence: TGCGCCAGCAGCCCCCCCTCCGGTCCGTACGAGCAGTACTTC. It yields the protein CASSPPSGPYEQYF.

The rearrangement joins TRBV5-1 to TRBJ1-5; D unresolved. V lost 1 base and J lost 7, with 12 bases in between. Germline CDR1 is SGHRS and CDR2 is YFSETQ. CDR3 length: 14 residues. In DNA form, the CDR3 reads TGCGCCAGCAGCTTGTACGGGGAGGAGCAGCCCCAGCATTTT. It encodes CASSLYGEEQPQHF.

The chain uses TRBV19 and TRBJ1-5, with 7 bases matching TRBD1. Germline CDR1 is LNHDA and CDR2 is SQIVND (reference sequence). CDR3 length equals 15 residues. The trim removed 6 bases at V and 6 bases at J, leaving 11 bases unmatched. CDR3 DNA sequence: TGTGCCAGTAGCCCGAACGGGGCAGGGGGTCAGCCCCAGCATTTT. The encoded protein is CASSPNGAGGQPQHF.

For the CDR3, the DNA is TGTGCCAGCAGCTGGGTAGGTGGAGGGTTTAGCACTGAAGCTTTCTTT. Amino acid sequence: CASSWVGGGFSTEAFF. J is TRBJ1-1 and V is TRBV7-3; no clear D gene. V was cut by 4 bases and J by 4 bases, with 19 bases left in between. There are 16 residues in the CDR3. Germline-derived CDR1 and CDR2 are SGHTA and FQGTGA.

This clone was observed a handful of times. The gene calls are TRBV5-4 and TRBJ2-7, with D perhaps matching TRBD1 (6 bases). The CDR3 has 13 amino acids. V lost 4 bases and J 2 bases, leaving 10 bases between the germline ends. The germline V gene has CDR1 SGHNT and CDR2 YYREEE (reference sequence). CDR3 in DNA: TGTGCCAGCAGCACGGACAGAGCCTACGAGCAGTACTTC. Translated: CASSTDRAYEQYF.

The chain carries TRBV7-2 and TRBJ1-4, with a possible D match to TRBD1 (5 bases). The CDR3 runs to 13 residues. Germline CDR1 SGHTA, CDR2 FQGNSA. V gave up 1 base and J gave up 6 bases, with 6 bases separating them. The CDR3 reads CASSLVGDEKLFF. The CDR3 nucleotides read TGTGCCAGCAGCTTAGTAGGGGATGAAAAACTGTTTTTT.

This clone was observed a single time. V is TRBV27 and J is TRBJ1-2; D perhaps matches TRBD1 (5 bases). The CDR3 loop spans 13 amino acids. With 2 bases removed from V and 8 bases from J, the gap between germline ends came to 12 bases. CDR1 is MNHEY, CDR2 SMNVEV, per germline (reference sequence). DNA of the CDR3: TGTGCCAGCAGTTTAACCAGGGCCGGGGGCTACACCTTC. Translation: CASSLTRAGGYTF.

The chain has TRBV2 and TRBJ2-2, with TRBD2 matching 10 bases. Germline CDR1 SNHLY, CDR2 FYNNEI. The CDR3 contains 18 residues. Trimming cost V 8 bases and J 5 bases; bases outside gene matches: 17. The CDR3 nucleotides read TGTGCCAGCGCCCCTGCGGCTAGCGGGAGCTTGGGAACCGGGGAGCTGTTTTTT. Encoded protein: CASAPAASGSLGTGELFF.

The chain carries TRBV6-6 and TRBJ1-1; TRBD1 matches 7 bases. Germline V gives CDR1 MNHNY, CDR2 SVGAGI (reference sequence). The junction had 5 bases not matched to a gene; V was cut back by 2 bases and J by 5 bases. The length of the CDR3 is 14 residues. The CDR3 bases are TGTGCCAGCAGTTACGTAGGACAGGAGACTGAAGCTTTCTTT. As protein: CASSYVGQETEAFF.

V and J are TRBV6-1 and TRBJ2-7; TRBD1 is a possible D gene (6 bases). Trimming removed 10 bases at V and 2 bases at J, with 9 bases between. The CDR3 has 11 residues. In germline, CDR1 is MNHNS, CDR2 SASEGT. The CDR3 sequence is CAIPGAYEQYF. CDR3 coding DNA: TGTGCCATCCCAGGGGCCTACGAGCAGTACTTC.

This chain uses TRBV5-1 with TRBJ1-2; TRBD1 is a possible D gene (5 bases). Germline CDR1 is SGHRS and CDR2 is YFSETQ. V gave up 5 bases and J gave up 2 bases, with 13 bases separating them. The CDR3 length is 14 residues. The DNA of the CDR3 is TGCGCCAGCAGATCCGGGACGGGGAACTATGGCTACACCTTC. It codes for CASRSGTGNYGYTF.

The chain couples TRBV9 to TRBJ2-1; D uncertain. The CDR3 length is 15 residues. Germline V lookup: CDR1 SGDLS, CDR2 YYNGEE. V was pared by 3 bases and J by 6 bases, with 16 bases between. DNA of the CDR3: TGTGCCAGCAGCGAGACCTATACTTACACCAATGAGCAGTTCTTC. Its protein is CASSETYTYTNEQFF.

J is TRBJ2-7 and V is TRBV6-6; D may correspond to TRBD1 or TRBD2 (5 bases each). CDR3 size: 14 residues. Germline V gives CDR1 MNHNY, CDR2 SVGAGI (reference sequence). With 5 bases removed from V and 2 bases from J, the gap between germline ends came to 13 bases. This CDR3 reads CASSPGARPYEQYF. In DNA, the CDR3 is TGTGCCAGCAGTCCCGGGGCCAGGCCCTACGAGCAGTACTTC.

The count of this clone is one. This chain connects TRBV5-4 to TRBJ2-3; 7 bases map to TRBD2. V shed 4 bases and J 0 bases; nucleotides not matched to a gene: 8. This CDR3 has 16 amino acids. The germline V gene has CDR1 SGHNT and CDR2 YYREEE (reference sequence). The CDR3 region is CASSNFGGSSTDTQYF. The CDR3 DNA reads as TGTGCCAGCAGCAACTTTGGCGGGAGTAGCACAGATACGCAGTATTTT.